This TCR beta chain stems from a study of early T cells in non-severe SARS-CoV-2 infection. Study information: Bulk RNA isolated from unsorted whole blood underwent sequencing; chains were not paired. Study results and caveats: VDJdb-based matching was biased toward anti-spike CD8 responses and missed private and CD4 specificities.

This clonotype was seen many times. Its antigen is not identified. CDR3 length: 12 amino acids. Per the germline V gene, CDR1 is SGHAT and CDR2 is FQNNGV. V was pared by 3 bases and J by 8 bases, with 10 bases between. Unique molecular identifiers were attached to individual cDNA molecules. TCRdb reanalysed the 5' RACE reads using MiXCR and keeps one entry per CDR3 protein. The table lists 40,000 or so distinct CDR3 sequences, 7.5% to 9% of them singletons, with over 10% in the top ten. The chain couples TRBV11-2 to TRBJ1-1; D call uncertain. This clonotype was obtained from an adult who was a healthcare worker with PCR-confirmed SARS-CoV-2 infection or an uninfected control (not recorded which). The material sequenced was whole blood, taken at baseline. The CDR3 DNA reads as TGTGCCAGCAGCTTGAGGACTCGGGAAGCTTTCTTT. It translates to CASSLRTREAFF.